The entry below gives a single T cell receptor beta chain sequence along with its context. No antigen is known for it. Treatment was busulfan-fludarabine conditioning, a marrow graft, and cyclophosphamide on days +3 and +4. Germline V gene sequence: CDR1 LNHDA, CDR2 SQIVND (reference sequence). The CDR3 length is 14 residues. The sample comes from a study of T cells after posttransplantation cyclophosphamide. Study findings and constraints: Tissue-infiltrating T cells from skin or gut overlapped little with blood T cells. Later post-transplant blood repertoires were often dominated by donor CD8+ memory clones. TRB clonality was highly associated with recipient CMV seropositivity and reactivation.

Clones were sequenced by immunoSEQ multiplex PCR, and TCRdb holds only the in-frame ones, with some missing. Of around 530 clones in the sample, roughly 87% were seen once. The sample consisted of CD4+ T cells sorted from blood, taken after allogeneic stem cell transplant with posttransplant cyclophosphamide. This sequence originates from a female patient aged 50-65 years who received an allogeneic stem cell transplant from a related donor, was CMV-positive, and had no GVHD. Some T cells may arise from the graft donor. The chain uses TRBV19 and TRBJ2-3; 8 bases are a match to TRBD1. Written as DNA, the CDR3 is TGTGCTAGCAGAGCCAGGACAGGGTACGTTACGCAGTATTTT. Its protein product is CASRARTGYVTQYF. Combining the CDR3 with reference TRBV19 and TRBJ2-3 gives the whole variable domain DGGITQSPKYLFRKEGQNVTLSCEQNLNHDAMYWYRQDPGQGLRLIYYSQIVNDFQKGDIAEGYSVSREKKESFPLTVTSAQKNPTAFYLCASRARTGYVTQYFGPGTRLTVL.